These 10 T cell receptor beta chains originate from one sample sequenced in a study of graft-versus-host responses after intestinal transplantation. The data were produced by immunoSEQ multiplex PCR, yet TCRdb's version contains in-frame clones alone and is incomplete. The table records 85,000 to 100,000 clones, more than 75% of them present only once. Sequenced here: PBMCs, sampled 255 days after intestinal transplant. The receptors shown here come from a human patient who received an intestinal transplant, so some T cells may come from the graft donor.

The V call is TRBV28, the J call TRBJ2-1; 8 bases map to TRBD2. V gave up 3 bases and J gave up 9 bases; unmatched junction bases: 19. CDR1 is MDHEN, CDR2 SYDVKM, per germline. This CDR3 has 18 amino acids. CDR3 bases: TGTGCCAGCAGTTTCTCCAGCGGGGGCCCGTATTTTACTTTTGAGCAGTTCTTC. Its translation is CASSFSSGGPYFTFEQFF.

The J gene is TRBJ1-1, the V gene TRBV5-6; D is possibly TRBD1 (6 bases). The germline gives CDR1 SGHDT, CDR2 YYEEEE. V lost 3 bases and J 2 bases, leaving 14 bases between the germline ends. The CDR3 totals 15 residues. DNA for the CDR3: TGTGCCAGCAGCTGGGGAGGGGGGTTTAACACTGAAGCTTTCTTT. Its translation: CASSWGGGFNTEAFF. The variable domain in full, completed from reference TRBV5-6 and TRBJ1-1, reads DAGVTQSPTHLIKTRGQQVTLRCSPKSGHDTVSWYQQALGQGPQFIFQYYEEEERQRGNFPDRFSGHQFPNYSSELNVNALLLGDSALYLCASSWGGGFNTEAFFGQGTRLTVV.

The CDR3 sequence: CASRGTAYNEKLFF. The CDR3 DNA follows: TGTGCCAGCAGGGGGACCGCTTATAATGAAAAACTGTTTTTT. The chain joins TRBV28 to TRBJ1-4, with D possibly being TRBD1 (5 bases). CDR3 size: 14 residues. V was trimmed by 6 bases and J by 4 bases, leaving 12 bases between them. Germline-derived CDR1 and CDR2 are MDHEN and SYDVKM. The full variable domain, rest sourced from reference TRBV28 and TRBJ1-4, is DVKVTQSSRYLVKRTGEKVFLECVQDMDHENMFWYRQDPGLGLRLIYFSYDVKMKEKGDIPEGYSVSREKKERFSLILESASTNQTSMYLCASRGTAYNEKLFFGSGTQLSVL.

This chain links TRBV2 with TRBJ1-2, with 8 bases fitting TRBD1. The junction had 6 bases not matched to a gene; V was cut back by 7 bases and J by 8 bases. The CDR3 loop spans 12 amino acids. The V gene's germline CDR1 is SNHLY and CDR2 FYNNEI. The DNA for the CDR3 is TGTGCCAGCATTCAGGGGGCGCTAGGCTACACCTTC. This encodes CASIQGALGYTF.

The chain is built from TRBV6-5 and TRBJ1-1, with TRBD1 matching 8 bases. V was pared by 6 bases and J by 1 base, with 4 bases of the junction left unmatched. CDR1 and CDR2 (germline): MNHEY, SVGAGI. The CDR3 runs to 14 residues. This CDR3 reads CASRTGDPNTEAFF. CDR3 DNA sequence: TGTGCCAGCAGGACAGGGGATCCGAACACTGAAGCTTTCTTT.

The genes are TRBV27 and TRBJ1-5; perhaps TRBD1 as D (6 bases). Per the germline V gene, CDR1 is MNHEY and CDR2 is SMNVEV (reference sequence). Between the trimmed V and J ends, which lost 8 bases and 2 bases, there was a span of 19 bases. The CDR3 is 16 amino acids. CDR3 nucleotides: TGTGCCAGCGCTACTCGACAGGCCTGGGGCAATCAGCCCCAGCATTTT. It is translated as CASATRQAWGNQPQHF.

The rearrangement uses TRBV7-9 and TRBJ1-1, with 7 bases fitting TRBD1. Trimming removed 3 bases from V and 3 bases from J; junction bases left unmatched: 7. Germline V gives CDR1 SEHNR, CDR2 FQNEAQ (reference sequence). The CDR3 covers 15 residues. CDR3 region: CASSLGDREYTEAFF. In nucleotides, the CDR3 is TGTGCCAGCAGCTTGGGAGACAGGGAGTACACTGAAGCTTTCTTT.

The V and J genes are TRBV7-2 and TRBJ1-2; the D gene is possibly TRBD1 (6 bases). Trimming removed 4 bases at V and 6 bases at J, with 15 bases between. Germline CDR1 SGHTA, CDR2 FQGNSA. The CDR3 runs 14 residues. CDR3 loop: CASSSGARIDGYTF. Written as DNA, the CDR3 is TGTGCCAGCAGCTCGGGGGCGCGGATCGATGGCTACACCTTC. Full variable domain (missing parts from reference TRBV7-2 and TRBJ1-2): GAGVSQSPSNKVTEKGKDVELRCDPISGHTALYWYRQSLGQGLEFLIYFQGNSAPDKSGLPSDRFSAERTGGSVSTLTIQRTQQEDSAVYLCASSSGARIDGYTFGSGTRLTVV.

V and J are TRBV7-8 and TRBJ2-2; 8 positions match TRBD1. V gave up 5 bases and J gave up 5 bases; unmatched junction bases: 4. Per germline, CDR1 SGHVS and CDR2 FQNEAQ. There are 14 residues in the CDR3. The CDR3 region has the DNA TGTGCCAGCAGCGCCAGGGGGCGGACCGGGGAGCTGTTTTTT. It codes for CASSARGRTGELFF. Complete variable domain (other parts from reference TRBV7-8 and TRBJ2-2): GAGVSQSPRYKVAKRGQDVALRCDPISGHVSLFWYQQALGQGPEFLTYFQNEAQLDKSGLPSDRFFAERPEGSVSTLKIQRTQQEDSAVYLCASSARGRTGELFFGEGSRLTVL.

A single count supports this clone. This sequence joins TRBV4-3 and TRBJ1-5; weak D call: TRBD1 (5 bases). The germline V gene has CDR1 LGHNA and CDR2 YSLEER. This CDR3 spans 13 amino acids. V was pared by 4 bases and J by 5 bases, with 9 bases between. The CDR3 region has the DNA TGCGCCAGCAGCCTAGTAGGGGATCAGCCCCAGCATTTT. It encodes CASSLVGDQPQHF.